A selection of T cell receptor beta chains follows, all from one sample in a study of OX40 agonist ivuxolimab in advanced cancers. Produced via immunoSEQ multiplex PCR; TCRdb's table is partial and in-frame only. Here the sample spans more than 65,000 clones, 90% to 95% being singletons. The sequencing here drew on CD4+ or CD8+ T cells sorted from blood, taken in a trial of the OX40 agonist ivuxolimab. All receptors derive from an adult with an advanced solid tumor such as melanoma, head and neck, liver or kidney cancer. Both conserved end residues are part of each CDR3. The order of the fields is clone size, D gene, J gene, V gene, CDR3 protein, CDR3 DNA. A D gene is named only where the DNA matches it firmly. Clone size is not always given. Where it is, it says once, few, many or a class for expanded clones.

. | TRBD1 | TRBJ2-5 | TRBV25-1 | CASSDQLTGGRVETQYF | TGTGCCAGCAGTGATCAATTGACAGGGGGAAGGGTGGAGACCCAGTACTTC
. | . | TRBJ2-7 | TRBV15 | CATSRDFSGQNYEQYF | TGTGCCACCAGCAGGGATTTTTCAGGCCAGAACTACGAGCAGTACTTC
. | . | TRBJ2-7 | TRBV5-8 | CASSHRVGEQYF | TGTGCCAGCAGCCACAGGGTGGGGGAGCAGTACTTC
few | . | TRBJ2-7 | TRBV5-8 | CASSLGAKGFVHEQYF | TGTGCCAGCAGCTTGGGAGCGAAGGGATTCGTCCACGAGCAGTACTTC
. | . | TRBJ2-3 | TRBV18 | CASSPNQGGTQYF | TGTGCCAGCTCACCTAATCAGGGCGGTACGCAGTATTTT
. | . | TRBJ1-2 | TRBV6-5 | CASSSTDNFYGYTF | TGTGCCAGCAGTTCTACGGACAACTTCTATGGCTACACCTTC
. | TRBD1 | TRBJ2-2 | TRBV19 | CASRDRGTGELFF | TGTGCCAGTCGGGACAGGGGGACCGGGGAGCTGTTTTTT
. | TRBD2 | TRBJ2-7 | TRBV11-2 | CASSPRLAGGYEQYF | TGTGCCAGCAGCCCCCGACTAGCGGGAGGCTACGAGCAGTACTTC
. | . | TRBJ2-1 | TRBV6-5 | CASSYSQQGYEQFF | TGTGCCAGCAGTTATTCTCAACAGGGATATGAGCAGTTCTTC
. | . | TRBJ2-2 | TRBV10-3 | CAIRGSGSGTGELFF | TGTGCCATCAGGGGGTCGGGGTCAGGCACCGGGGAGCTGTTTTTT
. | . | TRBJ1-5 | TRBV11-2 | CASSLTGNRDNQPQHF | TGTGCCAGCAGCTTAACGGGGAACAGGGACAATCAGCCCCAGCATTTT
. | TRBD1 | TRBJ1-5 | TRBV9 | CASSEGTGANQPQHF | TGTGCCAGCAGCGAAGGGACAGGGGCAAATCAGCCCCAGCATTTT
. | TRBD1 | TRBJ1-1 | TRBV6-4 | CASSDQGVGEAFF | TGTGCCAGCAGTGACCAGGGGGTAGGTGAAGCTTTCTTT
. | . | TRBJ2-1 | TRBV9 | CASSPNRLPNEQFF | TGTGCCAGCAGCCCAAATCGGCTCCCCAATGAGCAGTTCTTC
. | . | TRBJ1-1 | TRBV7-3 | CASSLNTQMNTEAFF | TGTGCCAGCAGCTTGAACACGCAGATGAACACTGAAGCTTTCTTT
. | . | TRBJ2-1 | TRBV7-3 | CASSSLSGALYNEQFF | TGTGCCAGCAGCTCCCTTTCTGGAGCCCTCTACAATGAGCAGTTCTTC
. | TRBD1 | TRBJ2-7 | TRBV4-1 | CASSPGTVAYEQYF | TGCGCCAGCAGCCCTGGGACAGTCGCCTACGAGCAGTACTTC
. | TRBD2 | TRBJ2-3 | TRBV7-3 | CASSAGTSGRMIDTQYF | TGTGCCAGCAGCGCAGGGACTAGCGGGAGGATGATAGATACGCAGTATTTT
. | . | TRBJ1-2 | TRBV19 | CASSGPGPEKYGYTF | TGTGCCAGTAGTGGGCCCGGGCCGGAAAAATATGGCTACACCTTC
. | TRBD1 | TRBJ2-5 | TRBV9 | CASSLTGVQETQYF | TGTGCCAGCAGTCTAACAGGGGTGCAAGAGACCCAGTACTTC
. | TRBD1 | TRBJ2-7 | TRBV19 | CASSTPGTVVFEQYF | TGTGCCAGTAGTACCCCCGGGACAGTAGTGTTCGAGCAGTACTTC
once | TRBD1 | TRBJ2-3 | TRBV2 | CASSEAGGQGADTQYF | TGTGCCAGCAGTGAAGCGGGAGGACAGGGGGCGGATACGCAGTATTTT
. | . | TRBJ2-1 | TRBV19 | CASSIGVGRENEQFF | TGTGCCAGTAGTATTGGGGTTGGGCGAGAAAATGAGCAGTTCTTC
. | TRBD1 | TRBJ2-2 | TRBV5-6 | CASSFGTGIDTGELFF | TGTGCCAGCAGCTTCGGGACAGGAATCGACACCGGGGAGCTGTTTTTT
. | TRBD1 | TRBJ1-1 | TRBV30 | CAWSFRTGLSEAFF | TGTGCCTGGAGCTTCCGGACAGGGCTGTCTGAAGCTTTCTTT
. | . | TRBJ1-1 | TRBV5-1 | CASSLRWGGDTEAFF | TGCGCCAGCAGCTTGAGGTGGGGTGGCGACACTGAAGCTTTCTTT
. | TRBD2 | TRBJ2-1 | TRBV6-1 | CASNLAGETNEQFF | TGTGCCAGCAACCTAGCGGGAGAGACTAATGAGCAGTTCTTC
. | TRBD2 | TRBJ2-1 | TRBV5-6 | CASSLYSGPSSYNEQFF | TGTGCCAGCAGCTTGTATAGCGGGCCGAGCTCCTACAATGAGCAGTTCTTC
. | TRBD1 | TRBJ1-1 | TRBV9 | CASSAGLTGGTEAFF | TGTGCCAGCAGCGCCGGCCTAACAGGGGGCACTGAAGCTTTCTTT
. | . | TRBJ1-6 | TRBV10-2 | CASSESMGGYNSPLHF | TGCGCCAGCAGTGAGTCGATGGGAGGCTATAATTCACCCCTCCACTTT
. | . | TRBJ2-1 | TRBV27 | CASSFQLAAYEQFF | TGTGCCAGCAGTTTTCAGCTAGCCGCCTATGAGCAGTTCTTC
. | . | TRBJ1-1 | TRBV19 | CASSIGPGMNTEAFF | TGTGCCAGTAGTATAGGGCCGGGGATGAACACTGAAGCTTTCTTT
. | TRBD1 | TRBJ1-2 | TRBV29-1 | CSGRTGSHGYTF | TGCAGCGGGAGGACAGGGTCTCATGGCTACACCTTC
few | . | TRBJ1-1 | TRBV2 | CASSGEGNTEAFF | TGTGCCAGCAGTGGTGAGGGGAACACTGAAGCTTTCTTT
. | . | TRBJ1-5 | TRBV7-2 | CASSSLRGPQHF | TGTGCCAGCAGCTCCCTTAGGGGGCCCCAGCATTTT
. | TRBD2 | TRBJ2-3 | TRBV18 | CASSQEIAGGADTQYF | TGTGCCAGCTCACAAGAAATAGCGGGAGGGGCCGATACGCAGTATTTT
. | TRBD1 | TRBJ2-7 | TRBV10-3 | CAITGTGSYEQYF | TGTGCCATTACCGGGACAGGGTCCTACGAGCAGTACTTC
. | . | TRBJ1-1 | TRBV5-1 | CASSLAGKAELDTEAFF | TGCGCCAGCAGCTTGGCCGGAAAGGCGGAATTGGACACTGAAGCTTTCTTT
. | . | TRBJ2-5 | TRBV18 | CASSPPSGETQYF | TGTGCCAGCTCACCACCATCGGGAGAGACCCAGTACTTC
. | . | TRBJ1-1 | TRBV2 | CASILRQLNTEAFF | TGTGCCAGCATACTCCGACAGCTGAACACTGAAGCTTTCTTT
. | TRBD1 | TRBJ1-4 | TRBV5-1 | CASSEGQGHNEKLFF | TGCGCCAGCAGCGAGGGACAGGGACATAATGAAAAACTGTTTTTT
. | . | TRBJ2-3 | TRBV5-4 | CASSLGSVSTDTQYF | TGTGCCAGCAGTCTGGGGTCGGTTAGCACAGATACGCAGTATTTT
once | TRBD2 | TRBJ2-7 | TRBV25-1 | CASSEGLAGAQYF | TGTGCCAGCAGTGAGGGACTAGCGGGCGCGCAGTACTTC
. | . | TRBJ1-1 | TRBV5-4 | CASSSYKDLNTEAFF | TGTGCCAGCAGCTCCTATAAAGATCTGAACACTGAAGCTTTCTTT